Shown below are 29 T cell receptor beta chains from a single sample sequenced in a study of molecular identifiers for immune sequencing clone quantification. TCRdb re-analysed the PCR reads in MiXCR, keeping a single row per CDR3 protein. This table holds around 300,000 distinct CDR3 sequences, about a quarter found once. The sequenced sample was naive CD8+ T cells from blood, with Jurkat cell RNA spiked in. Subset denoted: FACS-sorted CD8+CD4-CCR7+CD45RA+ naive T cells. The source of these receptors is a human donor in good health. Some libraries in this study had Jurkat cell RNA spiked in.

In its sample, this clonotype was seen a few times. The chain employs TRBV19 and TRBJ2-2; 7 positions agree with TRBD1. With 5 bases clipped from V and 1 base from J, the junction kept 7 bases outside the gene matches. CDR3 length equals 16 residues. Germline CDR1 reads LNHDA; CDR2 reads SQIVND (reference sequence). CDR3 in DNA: TGTGCCAGTAGTCCGAGGACAGGAAAGAACACCGGGGAGCTGTTTTTT. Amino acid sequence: CASSPRTGKNTGELFF.

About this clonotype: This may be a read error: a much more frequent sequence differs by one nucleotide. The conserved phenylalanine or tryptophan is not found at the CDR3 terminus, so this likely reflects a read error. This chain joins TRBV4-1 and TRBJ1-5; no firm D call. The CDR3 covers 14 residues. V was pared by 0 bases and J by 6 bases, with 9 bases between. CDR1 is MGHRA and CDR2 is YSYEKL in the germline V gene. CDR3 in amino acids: CASSQEPGSQPQHV. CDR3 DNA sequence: TGCGCCAGCAGCCAAGAGCCAGGTTCTCAGCCCCAGCATGTT.

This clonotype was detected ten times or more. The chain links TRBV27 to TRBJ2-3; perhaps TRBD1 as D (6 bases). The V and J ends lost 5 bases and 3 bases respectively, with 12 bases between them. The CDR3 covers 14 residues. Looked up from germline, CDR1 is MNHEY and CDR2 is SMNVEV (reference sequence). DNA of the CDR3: TGTGCCAGCAGTCCAGCAGGGGCGACAGATACGCAGTATTTT. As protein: CASSPAGATDTQYF.

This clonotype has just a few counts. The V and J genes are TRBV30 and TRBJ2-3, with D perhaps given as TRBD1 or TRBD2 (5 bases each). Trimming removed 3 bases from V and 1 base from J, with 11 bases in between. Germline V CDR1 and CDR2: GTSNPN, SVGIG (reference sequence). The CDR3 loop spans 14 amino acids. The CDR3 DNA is TGTGCCTGGAGACGGGACGGAGGCACAGATACGCAGTATTTT. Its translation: CAWRRDGGTDTQYF.

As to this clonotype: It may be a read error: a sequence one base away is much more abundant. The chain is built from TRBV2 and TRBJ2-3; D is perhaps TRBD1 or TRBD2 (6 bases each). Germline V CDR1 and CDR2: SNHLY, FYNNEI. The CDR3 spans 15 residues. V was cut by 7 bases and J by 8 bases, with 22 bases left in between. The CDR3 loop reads CASTRGVGGRGTQYF. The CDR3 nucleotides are TGTGCCAGCACCAGGGGAGTCGGGGGAAGAGGTACGCAGTATTTT.

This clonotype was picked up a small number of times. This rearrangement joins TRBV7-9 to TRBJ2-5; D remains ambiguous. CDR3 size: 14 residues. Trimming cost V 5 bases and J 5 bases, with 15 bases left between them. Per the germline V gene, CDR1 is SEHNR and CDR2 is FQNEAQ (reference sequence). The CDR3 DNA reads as TGTGCCAGCAGCCACAGTCAGAATGCTGAGACCCAGTACTTC. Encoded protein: CASSHSQNAETQYF.

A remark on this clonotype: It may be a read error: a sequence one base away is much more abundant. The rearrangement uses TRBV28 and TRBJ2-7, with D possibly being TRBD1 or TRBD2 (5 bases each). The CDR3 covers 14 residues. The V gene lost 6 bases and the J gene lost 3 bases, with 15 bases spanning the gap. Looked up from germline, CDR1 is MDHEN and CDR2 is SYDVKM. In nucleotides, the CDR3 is TGTGCCAGCAGGGCCTCGGGACGGTACTACGAGCAGTACTTC. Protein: CASRASGRYYEQYF.

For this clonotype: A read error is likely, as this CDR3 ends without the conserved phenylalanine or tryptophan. CDR3 sequence: CASSYLDGGGNEKLFL. The CDR3 nucleotides read TGTGCCAGCAGTTACCTCGACGGCGGAGGAAATGAAAAACTGTTTCTT. The J gene is TRBJ1-4, the V gene TRBV6-2 or TRBV6-3; no clear D. The CDR3 loop spans 16 amino acids. The germline V gene encodes CDR1 MNHEY and CDR2 SVGEGT. The V and J ends lost 2 bases and 5 bases respectively, with 15 bases between them.

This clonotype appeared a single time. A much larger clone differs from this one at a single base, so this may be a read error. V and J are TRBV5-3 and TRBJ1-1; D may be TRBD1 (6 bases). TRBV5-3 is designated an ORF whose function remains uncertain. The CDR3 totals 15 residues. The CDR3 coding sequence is TGTGCCAGCAGCTTGGATCTGAACAGGGTCCCTGAAGCTTTCTTT. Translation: CASSLDLNRVPEAFF.

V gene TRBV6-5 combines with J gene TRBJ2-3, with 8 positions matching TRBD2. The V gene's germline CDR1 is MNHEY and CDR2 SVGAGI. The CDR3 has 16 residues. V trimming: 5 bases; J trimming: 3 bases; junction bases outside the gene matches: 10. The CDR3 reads CASSLNGGDVTDTQYF. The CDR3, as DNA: TGTGCCAGCAGTCTCAACGGGGGGGATGTGACAGATACGCAGTATTTT.

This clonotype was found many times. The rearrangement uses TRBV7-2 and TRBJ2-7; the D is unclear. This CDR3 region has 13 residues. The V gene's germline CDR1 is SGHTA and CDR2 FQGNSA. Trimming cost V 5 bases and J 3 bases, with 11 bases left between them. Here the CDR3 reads CASSPTWGYEQYF. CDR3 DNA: TGTGCCAGCAGCCCAACATGGGGCTACGAGCAGTACTTC.

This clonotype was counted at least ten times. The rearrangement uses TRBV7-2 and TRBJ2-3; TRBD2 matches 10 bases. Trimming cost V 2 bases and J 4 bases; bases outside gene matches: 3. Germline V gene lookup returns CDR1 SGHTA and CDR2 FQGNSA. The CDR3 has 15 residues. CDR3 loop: CASSLQRGGPDTQYF. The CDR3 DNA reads TGTGCCAGCAGCTTACAGCGGGGGGGCCCAGATACGCAGTATTTT.

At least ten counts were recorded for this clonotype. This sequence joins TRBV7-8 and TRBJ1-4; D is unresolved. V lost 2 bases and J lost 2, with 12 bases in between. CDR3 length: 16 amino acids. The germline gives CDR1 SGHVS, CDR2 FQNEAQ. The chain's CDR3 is CASSLNVRLTNEKLFF. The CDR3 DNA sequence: TGTGCCAGCAGCTTAAATGTCCGGCTGACTAATGAAAAACTGTTTTTT.

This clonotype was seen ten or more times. The CDR3 reads CASSQQGVFGTEAFF. The CDR3 coding sequence is TGTGCCAGCAGCCAACAAGGGGTCTTCGGCACTGAAGCTTTCTTT. The J gene is TRBJ1-1, the V gene TRBV14, with TRBD1 as a possible D gene (5 bases). V was shortened by 2 bases and J by 4 bases, with 14 bases between the two germline ends. CDR1 is SGHDN, CDR2 FVKESK, per germline. This CDR3 is built from 15 residues.

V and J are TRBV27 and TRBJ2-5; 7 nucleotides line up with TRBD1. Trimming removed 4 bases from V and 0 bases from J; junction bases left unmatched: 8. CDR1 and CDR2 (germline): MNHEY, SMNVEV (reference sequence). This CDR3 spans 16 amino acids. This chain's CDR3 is CASSSEGQPYQETQYF. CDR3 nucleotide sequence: TGTGCCAGCAGTTCTGAGGGACAGCCGTACCAAGAGACCCAGTACTTC.

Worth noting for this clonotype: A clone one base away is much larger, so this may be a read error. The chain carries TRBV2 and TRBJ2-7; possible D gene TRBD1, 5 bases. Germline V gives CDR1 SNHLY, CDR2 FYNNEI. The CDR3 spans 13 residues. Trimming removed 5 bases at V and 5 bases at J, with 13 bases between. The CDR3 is CASSMGQSHEQYF. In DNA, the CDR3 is TGTGCCAGCAGTATGGGGCAGTCCCACGAGCAGTACTTC.

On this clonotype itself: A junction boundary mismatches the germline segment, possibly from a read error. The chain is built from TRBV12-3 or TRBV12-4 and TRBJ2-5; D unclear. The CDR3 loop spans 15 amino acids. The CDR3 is CASRSLVPHQETQCF. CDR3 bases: TGTGCCAGCCGTTCTCTAGTCCCCCACCAAGAGACCCAGTGCTTC.

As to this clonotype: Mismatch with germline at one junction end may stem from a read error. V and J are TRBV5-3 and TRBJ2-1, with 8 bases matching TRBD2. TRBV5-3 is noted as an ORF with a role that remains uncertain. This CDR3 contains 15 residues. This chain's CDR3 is CASSSWASGPNEQFF. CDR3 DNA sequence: TGTGCCAGCAGCTCTTGGGCTAGCGGGCCCAATGAGCAGTTCTTC.

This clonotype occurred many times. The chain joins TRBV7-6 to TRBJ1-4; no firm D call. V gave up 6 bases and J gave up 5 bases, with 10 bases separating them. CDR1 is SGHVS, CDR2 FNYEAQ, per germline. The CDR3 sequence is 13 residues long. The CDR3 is CASSQDLNEKLFF. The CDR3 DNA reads TGTGCCAGCAGTCAAGACCTAAATGAAAAACTGTTTTTT. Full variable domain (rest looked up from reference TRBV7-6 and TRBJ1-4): GAGVSQSPRYKVTKRGQDVALRCDPISGHVSLYWYRQALGQGPEFLTYFNYEAQQDKSGLPNDRFSAERPEGSISTLTIQRTEQRDSAMYRCASSQDLNEKLFFGSGTQLSVL.

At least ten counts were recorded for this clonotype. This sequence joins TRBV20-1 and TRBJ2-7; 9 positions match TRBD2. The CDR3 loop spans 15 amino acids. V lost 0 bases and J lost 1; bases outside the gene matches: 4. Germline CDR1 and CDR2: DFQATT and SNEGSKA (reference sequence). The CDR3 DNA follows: TGCAGTGCTAGAGATTTGGGACTAGCATCCTACGAGCAGTACTTC. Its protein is CSARDLGLASYEQYF.

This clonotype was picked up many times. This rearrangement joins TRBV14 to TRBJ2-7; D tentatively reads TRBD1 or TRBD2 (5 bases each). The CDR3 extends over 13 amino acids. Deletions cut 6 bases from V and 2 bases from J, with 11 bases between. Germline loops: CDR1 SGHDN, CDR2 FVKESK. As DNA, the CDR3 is TGTGCCAGCAGAAGGGACGGAGCCTACGAGCAGTACTTC. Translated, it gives CASRRDGAYEQYF.

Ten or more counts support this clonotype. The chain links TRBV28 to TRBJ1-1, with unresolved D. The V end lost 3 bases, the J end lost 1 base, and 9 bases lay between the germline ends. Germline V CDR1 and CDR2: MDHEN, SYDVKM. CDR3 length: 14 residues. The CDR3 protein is CASSFRTGNTEAFF. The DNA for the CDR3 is TGTGCCAGCAGTTTCAGGACCGGGAACACTGAAGCTTTCTTT.

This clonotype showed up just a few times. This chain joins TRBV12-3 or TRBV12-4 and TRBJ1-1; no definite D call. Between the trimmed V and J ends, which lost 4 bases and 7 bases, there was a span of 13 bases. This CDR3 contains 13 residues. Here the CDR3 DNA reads TGTGCCAGCAGTTATTCGTCGGCCTTTGAAGCTTTCTTT. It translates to CASSYSSAFEAFF.

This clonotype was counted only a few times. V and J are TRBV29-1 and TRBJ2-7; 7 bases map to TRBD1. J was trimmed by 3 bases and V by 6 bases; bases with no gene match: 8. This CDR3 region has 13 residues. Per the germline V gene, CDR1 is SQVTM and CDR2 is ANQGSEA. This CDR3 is CSVQTGHYYEQYF. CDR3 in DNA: TGCAGCGTACAGACAGGGCACTACTACGAGCAGTACTTC.

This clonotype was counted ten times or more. The CDR3 loop is CASSWAPGSYEQYF. The CDR3 region has the DNA TGTGCCAGCAGCTGGGCCCCGGGGTCCTACGAGCAGTACTTC. The V call is TRBV7-2, the J call TRBJ2-7; D perhaps matches TRBD2 (5 bases). Germline loops: CDR1 SGHTA, CDR2 FQGNSA. V was pared by 4 bases and J by 1 base, with 11 bases between. The CDR3 sequence is 14 residues long. Using reference TRBV7-2 and TRBJ2-7 for the parts outside the CDR3, the full variable domain is GAGVSQSPSNKVTEKGKDVELRCDPISGHTALYWYRQSLGQGLEFLIYFQGNSAPDKSGLPSDRFSAERTGGSVSTLTIQRTQQEDSAVYLCASSWAPGSYEQYFGPGTRLTVT.

The chain's CDR3 is CASGPQGSGELFF. CDR3 in DNA: TGTGCCAGCGGACCACAGGGGTCCGGGGAGCTGTTTTTT. The gene calls are TRBV2 and TRBJ2-2; 7 positions match TRBD1. With 8 bases clipped from V and 6 bases from J, the junction kept 6 bases outside the gene matches. The CDR3 consists of 13 residues. Germline V gene lookup returns CDR1 SNHLY and CDR2 FYNNEI. The full variable domain, in which reference TRBV2 and TRBJ2-2 provide the parts outside the CDR3, is EPEVTQTPSHQVTQMGQEVILRCVPISNHLYFYWYRQILGQKVEFLVSFYNNEISEKSEIFDDQFSVERPDGSNFTLKIRSTKLEDSAMYFCASGPQGSGELFFGEGSRLTVL.

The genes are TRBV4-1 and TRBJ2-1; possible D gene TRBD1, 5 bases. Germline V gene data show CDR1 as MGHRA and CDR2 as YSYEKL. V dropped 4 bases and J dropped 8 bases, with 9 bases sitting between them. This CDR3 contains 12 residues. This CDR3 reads CASSRAGYEQFF. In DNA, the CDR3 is TGCGCCAGCAGCCGAGCAGGGTATGAGCAGTTCTTC.

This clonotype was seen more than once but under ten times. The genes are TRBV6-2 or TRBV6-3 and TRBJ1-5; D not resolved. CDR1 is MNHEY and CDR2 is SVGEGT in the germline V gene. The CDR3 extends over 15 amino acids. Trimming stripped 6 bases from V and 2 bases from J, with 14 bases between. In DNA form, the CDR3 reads TGTGCCAGCAGCGGCCTCCTGATTGGCAATCAGCCCCAGCATTTT. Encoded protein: CASSGLLIGNQPQHF.

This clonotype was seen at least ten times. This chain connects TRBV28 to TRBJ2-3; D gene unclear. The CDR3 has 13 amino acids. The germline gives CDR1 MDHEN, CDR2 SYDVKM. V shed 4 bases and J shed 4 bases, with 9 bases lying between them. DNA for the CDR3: TGTGCCAGCAGTTCTGAGAATGCAGATACGCAGTATTTT. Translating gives CASSSENADTQYF.